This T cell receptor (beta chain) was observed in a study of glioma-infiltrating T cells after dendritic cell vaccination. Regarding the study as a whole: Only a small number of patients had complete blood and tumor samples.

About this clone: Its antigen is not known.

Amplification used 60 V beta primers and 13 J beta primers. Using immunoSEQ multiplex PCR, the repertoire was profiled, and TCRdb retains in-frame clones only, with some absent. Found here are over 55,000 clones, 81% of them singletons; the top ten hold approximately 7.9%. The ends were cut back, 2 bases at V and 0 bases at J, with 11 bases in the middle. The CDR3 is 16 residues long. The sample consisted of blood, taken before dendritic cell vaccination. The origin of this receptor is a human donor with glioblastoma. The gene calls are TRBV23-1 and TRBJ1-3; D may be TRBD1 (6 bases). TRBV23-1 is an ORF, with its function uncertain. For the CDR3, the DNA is TGCGCCAGCAGTCAAAAAGGACAGCCCTCTGGAAACACCATATATTTT. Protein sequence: CASSQKGQPSGNTIYF.